The entry below describes one T cell receptor (beta chain). Its cognate antigen is unknown. This sample was taken from a study of OX40 agonist ivuxolimab in advanced cancers. General study points: At 0.1 to 3.0 mg/kg, CD4+ and CD8+ blood T cells expanded clonally by week 6. Researchers did not determine the expanded peripheral T cells' antigen specificity.

TCRdb keeps only in-frame clones here, not all; method: immunoSEQ multiplex PCR. The sample lists roughly 72,000 clones; 80% to 90% were seen once. The clonotype was recovered from an adult with an advanced solid tumor such as melanoma, head and neck, liver or kidney cancer. Material: CD4+ or CD8+ T cells sorted from blood, obtained in a trial of the OX40 agonist ivuxolimab.

The CDR3 here is CASSPQISETQYF. CDR3 bases: TGTGCCAGCAGCCCACAGATTTCAGAGACCCAGTACTTC. V usage is TRBV5-6 and J usage is TRBJ2-5; no clear D gene. The CDR3 totals 13 residues. Germline V CDR1 and CDR2: SGHDT, YYEEEE. Trimming took 4 bases from V and 4 from J, leaving 11 bases between them. The full variable domain, with the rest looked up from reference TRBV5-6 and TRBJ2-5, is DAGVTQSPTHLIKTRGQQVTLRCSPKSGHDTVSWYQQALGQGPQFIFQYYEEEERQRGNFPDRFSGHQFPNYSSELNVNALLLGDSALYLCASSPQISETQYFGPGTRLLVL.